The rows below give T cell receptor beta chains drawn from one sample of a study of cytomegalovirus exposure and HLA in healthy donors. Some clones are missing from TCRdb's copy, which holds only in-frame ones; the method was immunoSEQ multiplex PCR. This sample has 120,000 or so clones, with around 75% found just once. Sequencing was done on a sample of PBMCs. The source is a man aged 25 to 45 in good health and CMV-seronegative. Both conserved end residues are part of each CDR3. A D gene is named only where the DNA matches it firmly. Clone size is shown for a subset of rows, as once, few, many or a class of expanded clone.

J	V	size	D	CDR3	DNA
TRBJ1-3	TRBV7-2	.	.	CASSLRRSDSGNTIYF	TGTGCCAGCAGCCTACGGCGCAGCGACTCTGGAAACACCATATATTTT
TRBJ2-5	TRBV2	.	.	CASTRAGPKETQYF	TGTGCCAGCACGAGGGCGGGGCCGAAAGAGACCCAGTACTTC
TRBJ2-7	TRBV14	.	TRBD2	CASSSLGRAPYEQYF	TGTGCCAGCAGCTCCCTTGGGAGGGCCCCCTACGAGCAGTACTTC
TRBJ1-5	TRBV7-2	.	TRBD1	CASSSGTAPNQSQHF	TGTGCCAGCAGCTCCGGGACAGCTCCTAATCAGTCCCAGCATTTT
TRBJ1-6	TRBV11-2	.	TRBD1	CASSLYRWGQGSSPLHF	TGTGCCAGCAGCTTATACAGATGGGGACAGGGGAGTTCACCCCTCCACTTT
TRBJ1-5	TRBV28	.	.	CASRRWGDSNQPQHF	TGTGCCAGCAGGCGGTGGGGAGATAGCAATCAGCCCCAGCATTTT
TRBJ2-5	TRBV7-2	once	.	CASSLNSGLQETQYF	TGTGCCAGCAGCTTAAATTCAGGGCTGCAAGAGACCCAGTACTTC
TRBJ2-7	TRBV9	few	TRBD1	CASSVGQGWGYEQYF	TGTGCCAGCAGCGTAGGACAGGGCTGGGGGTACGAGCAGTACTTC
TRBJ2-1	TRBV7-2	.	.	CASSLVLLSYNEQFF	TGTGCCAGCAGCTTAGTACTACTCTCCTACAATGAGCAGTTCTTC
TRBJ2-5	TRBV5-1	.	.	CASSLIEGGETQYF	TGCGCCAGCAGCTTGATAGAGGGTGGCGAGACCCAGTACTTC
TRBJ2-2	TRBV6-1	.	TRBD2	CASKRELGGTGELFF	TGTGCCAGCAAGCGGGAACTAGGAGGCACCGGGGAGCTGTTTTTT
TRBJ2-1	TRBV5-1	.	TRBD1	CASSLGGGQGANEQFF	TGCGCCAGCAGCTTGGGGGGCGGACAGGGGGCCAATGAGCAGTTCTTC
TRBJ2-6	TRBV18	.	.	CASSPVAGNSGANVLTF	TGTGCCAGCTCACCAGTGGCAGGGAATTCTGGGGCCAACGTCCTGACTTTC
TRBJ2-1	TRBV4-2	.	.	CASSQESGEQFF	TGTGCCAGCAGCCAAGAGAGTGGTGAGCAGTTCTTC
TRBJ2-5	TRBV2	.	TRBD1	CASRRQGARETQYF	TGTGCCAGCAGGCGACAGGGGGCGCGGGAGACCCAGTACTTC
TRBJ1-2	TRBV27	once	TRBD1	CASRDTGGGYGYTF	TGTGCCAGCAGGGATACAGGGGGCGGCTATGGCTACACCTTC
TRBJ2-5	TRBV10-3	.	TRBD1	CATQGDRGRGETQYF	TGTGCCACCCAGGGGGACAGGGGGCGCGGAGAGACCCAGTACTTC
TRBJ2-5	TRBV7-9	.	.	CASSLGRQGGQETQYF	TGTGCCAGCAGCTTAGGGCGGCAGGGAGGTCAAGAGACCCAGTACTTC
TRBJ2-7	TRBV27	.	TRBD1	CASSLLRAGGEYEQYF	TGTGCCAGCAGTTTATTAAGGGCAGGGGGCGAATACGAGCAGTACTTC
TRBJ2-5	TRBV27	.	.	CASSVLSGVSGTQYF	TGTGCCAGCAGTGTACTATCGGGGGTCAGTGGGACCCAGTACTTC
TRBJ2-3	TRBV13	.	TRBD2	CASSTTAGAVTDTQYF	TGTGCCAGCAGCACCACAGCGGGGGCCGTTACAGATACGCAGTATTTT
TRBJ1-4	TRBV6-6	.	TRBD1	CASSTTGTGAEKLFF	TGTGCCAGCAGTACCACCGGGACAGGGGCGGAAAAACTGTTTTTT
TRBJ2-3	TRBV6-1	.	TRBD2	CASRTSGGALGQYF	TGTGCCAGCAGGACTAGCGGGGGGGCACTAGGGCAGTATTTT
TRBJ2-5	TRBV4-1	once	TRBD2	CASSQPLTSGARETQYF	TGCGCCAGCAGCCAACCGTTGACTAGCGGGGCCCGGGAGACCCAGTACTTC
TRBJ2-1	TRBV18	.	.	CASSALESYNEQFF	TGTGCCAGCTCAGCACTAGAGTCCTACAATGAGCAGTTCTTC
TRBJ1-5	TRBV6-1	.	TRBD1	CASSSTGQINQPQHF	TGTGCCAGCAGTTCCACGGGACAGATCAATCAGCCCCAGCATTTT
TRBJ1-2	TRBV9	.	.	CASSVGDDSNYGYTF	TGTGCCAGCAGCGTAGGCGATGACAGTAACTATGGCTACACCTTC
TRBJ2-3	TRBV5-8	.	.	CASSPRTDTQYF	TGTGCCAGCAGCCCTAGGACAGATACGCAGTATTTT
TRBJ1-6	TRBV28	few	.	CASSLLPKTGLGQNSPLHF	TGTGCCAGCAGTTTGTTGCCAAAGACAGGATTGGGGCAAAATTCACCCCTCCACTTT
TRBJ1-6	TRBV6-5	.	TRBD1	CASSSQGARNSPLHF	TGTGCCAGCAGTTCCCAGGGGGCGCGGAATTCACCCCTCCACTTT
TRBJ1-5	TRBV25-1	.	.	CASSEWRGRGLDQPQHF	TGTGCCAGCAGTGAATGGAGGGGTAGAGGGCTGGATCAGCCCCAGCATTTT
TRBJ2-7	TRBV29-1	.	TRBD2	CSVEKAGVAYEQYF	TGCAGCGTTGAAAAAGCGGGGGTCGCCTACGAGCAGTACTTC
TRBJ1-1	TRBV5-5	.	.	CASSYTGGGAEAFF	TGTGCCAGCAGCTATACAGGTGGAGGGGCTGAAGCTTTCTTT
TRBJ2-6	TRBV23-1	few	.	CASSHPGAGANGLTF	TGCGCCAGCAGTCACCCAGGGGCTGGGGCCAACGGCCTGACTTTC
TRBJ1-2	TRBV19	.	.	CASSTQGDFYGYTF	TGTGCCAGTAGCACTCAAGGGGATTTCTATGGCTACACCTTC
TRBJ2-5	TRBV6-1	.	.	CASRLSGYREETQYF	TGTGCCAGCAGACTCTCGGGGTACCGGGAGGAGACCCAGTACTTC
TRBJ2-5	TRBV6-6	.	.	CASSYQRGYSGTQYF	TGTGCCAGCAGTTACCAAAGGGGCTACTCAGGGACCCAGTACTTC
TRBJ2-2	TRBV9	few	.	CASRGGVTGELFF	TGTGCCAGCAGGGGCGGGGTCACCGGGGAGCTGTTTTTT
TRBJ2-2	TRBV2	.	.	CASSGLTLWTGELFF	TGTGCCAGCAGCGGGTTGACTCTTTGGACCGGGGAGCTGTTTTTT
TRBJ1-2	TRBV2	.	.	CASMGVRGGGYGYTF	TGTGCCAGCATGGGTGTCAGGGGTGGCGGCTATGGCTACACCTTC
TRBJ2-2	TRBV28	.	.	CASSFPQHGGGAAGELFF	TGTGCCAGCAGTTTTCCCCAGCATGGGGGGGGCGCCGCCGGGGAGCTGTTTTTT
TRBJ1-3	TRBV28	few	.	CATKYASSGNTIYF	TGTGCCACCAAGTACGCGAGCTCTGGAAACACCATATATTTT
TRBJ2-3	TRBV7-2	.	.	CASSLTSGGFRDTQYF	TGTGCCAGCAGCTTAACTTCGGGGGGCTTCAGGGATACGCAGTATTTT
TRBJ2-7	TRBV11-2	.	TRBD1	CASSLDRGQTYEQYF	TGTGCCAGCAGCTTAGATAGGGGACAGACCTACGAGCAGTACTTC
TRBJ1-6	TRBV27	.	.	CASSFERTKRDSPLHF	TGTGCCAGCAGTTTTGAGAGGACCAAGAGGGATTCACCCCTCCACTTT
TRBJ1-1	TRBV5-1	.	TRBD1	CASSLLRTGGGNTEAFF	TGCGCCAGCAGCCTCCTCCGGACAGGGGGGGGGAACACTGAAGCTTTCTTT
TRBJ1-3	TRBV7-2	.	.	CASSLMGRGSSGNAIYF	TGTGCCAGCAGCCTAATGGGACGGGGGAGCTCTGGAAACGCCATATATTTT
TRBJ1-1	TRBV9	.	.	CASSVGGQNTEAFF	TGTGCCAGCAGCGTTGGGGGACAGAACACTGAAGCTTTCTTT
TRBJ2-1	TRBV27	.	TRBD1	CASSVRDRVVNEQFF	TGTGCCAGCAGTGTCCGGGACAGGGTTGTCAATGAGCAGTTCTTC
TRBJ1-3	TRBV28	few	.	CASRDSAGSGNTIYF	TGTGCCAGCAGGGACTCGGCGGGCTCTGGAAACACCATATATTTT
TRBJ2-2	TRBV6-1	.	TRBD2	CASRGLAGNTGELFF	TGTGCCAGCAGGGGACTAGCGGGGAACACCGGGGAGCTGTTTTTT
TRBJ2-3	TRBV21-1	.	.	CASSKKVRLAGADTQYF	TGTGCCAGCAGCAAAAAGGTCCGACTAGCGGGGGCAGATACGCAGTATTTT
TRBJ2-7	TRBV6-1	.	TRBD1	CASSVTGGYEQYF	TGTGCCAGCAGTGTTACAGGGGGCTACGAGCAGTACTTC
TRBJ2-1	TRBV27	few	.	CASSLSPVGEQFF	TGTGCCAGCAGTCTAAGCCCGGTCGGTGAGCAGTTCTTC
TRBJ1-1	TRBV6-5	.	.	CASREMNTEAFF	TGTGCCAGCAGGGAGATGAACACTGAAGCTTTCTTT
TRBJ1-5	TRBV19	.	.	CASSMWGQRNQPQHF	TGTGCCAGTAGTATGTGGGGGCAGCGCAATCAGCCCCAGCATTTT
TRBJ2-5	TRBV7-2	.	TRBD2	CASSWGLAGETQYF	TGTGCCAGCAGCTGGGGACTAGCGGGGGAGACCCAGTACTTC
TRBJ1-5	TRBV2	few	TRBD1	CASQGGSRNQPQHF	TGTGCCAGCCAGGGGGGATCTAGGAATCAGCCCCAGCATTTT